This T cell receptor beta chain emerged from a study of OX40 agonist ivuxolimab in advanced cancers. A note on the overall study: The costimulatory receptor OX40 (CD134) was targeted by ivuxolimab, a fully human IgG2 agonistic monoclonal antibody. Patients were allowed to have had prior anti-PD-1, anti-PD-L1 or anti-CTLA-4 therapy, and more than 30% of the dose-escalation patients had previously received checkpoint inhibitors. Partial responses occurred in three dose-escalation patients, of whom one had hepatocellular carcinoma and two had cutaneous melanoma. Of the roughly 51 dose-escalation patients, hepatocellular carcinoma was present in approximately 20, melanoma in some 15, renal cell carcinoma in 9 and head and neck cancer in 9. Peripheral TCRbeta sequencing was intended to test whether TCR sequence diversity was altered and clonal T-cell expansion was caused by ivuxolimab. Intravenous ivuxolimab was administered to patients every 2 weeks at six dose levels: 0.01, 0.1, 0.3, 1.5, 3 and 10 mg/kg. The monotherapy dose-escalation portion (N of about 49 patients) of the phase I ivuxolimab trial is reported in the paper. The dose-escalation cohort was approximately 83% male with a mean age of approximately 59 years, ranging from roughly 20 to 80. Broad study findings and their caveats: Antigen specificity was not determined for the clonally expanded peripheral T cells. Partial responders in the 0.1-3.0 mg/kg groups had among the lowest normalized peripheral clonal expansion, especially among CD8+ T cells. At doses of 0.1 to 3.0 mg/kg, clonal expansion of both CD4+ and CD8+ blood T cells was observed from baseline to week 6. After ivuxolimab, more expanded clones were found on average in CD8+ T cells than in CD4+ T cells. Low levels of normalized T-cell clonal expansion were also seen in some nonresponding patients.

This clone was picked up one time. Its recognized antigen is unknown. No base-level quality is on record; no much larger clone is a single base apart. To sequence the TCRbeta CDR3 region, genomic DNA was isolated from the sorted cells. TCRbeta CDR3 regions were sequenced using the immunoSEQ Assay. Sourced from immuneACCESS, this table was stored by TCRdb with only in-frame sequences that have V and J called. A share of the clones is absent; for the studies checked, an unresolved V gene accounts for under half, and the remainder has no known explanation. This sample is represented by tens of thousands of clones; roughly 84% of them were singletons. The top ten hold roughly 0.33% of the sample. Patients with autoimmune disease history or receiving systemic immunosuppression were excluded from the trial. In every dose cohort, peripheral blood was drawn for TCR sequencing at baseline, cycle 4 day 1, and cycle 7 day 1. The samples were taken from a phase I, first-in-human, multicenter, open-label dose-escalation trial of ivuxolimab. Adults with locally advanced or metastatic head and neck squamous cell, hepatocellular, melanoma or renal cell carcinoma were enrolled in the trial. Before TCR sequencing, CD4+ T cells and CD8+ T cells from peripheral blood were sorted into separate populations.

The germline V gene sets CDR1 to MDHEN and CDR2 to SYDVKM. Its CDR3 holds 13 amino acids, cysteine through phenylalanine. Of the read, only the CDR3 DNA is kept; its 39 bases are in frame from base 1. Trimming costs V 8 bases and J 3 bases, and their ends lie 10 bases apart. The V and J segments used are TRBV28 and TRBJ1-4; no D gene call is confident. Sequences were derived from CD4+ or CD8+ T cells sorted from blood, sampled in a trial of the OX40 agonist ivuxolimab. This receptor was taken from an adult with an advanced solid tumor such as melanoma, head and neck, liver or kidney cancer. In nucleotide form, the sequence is TGTGCCAGCGCTGTCTGGGCTAATGAAAAACTGTTTTTT. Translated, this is CASAVWANEKLFF.